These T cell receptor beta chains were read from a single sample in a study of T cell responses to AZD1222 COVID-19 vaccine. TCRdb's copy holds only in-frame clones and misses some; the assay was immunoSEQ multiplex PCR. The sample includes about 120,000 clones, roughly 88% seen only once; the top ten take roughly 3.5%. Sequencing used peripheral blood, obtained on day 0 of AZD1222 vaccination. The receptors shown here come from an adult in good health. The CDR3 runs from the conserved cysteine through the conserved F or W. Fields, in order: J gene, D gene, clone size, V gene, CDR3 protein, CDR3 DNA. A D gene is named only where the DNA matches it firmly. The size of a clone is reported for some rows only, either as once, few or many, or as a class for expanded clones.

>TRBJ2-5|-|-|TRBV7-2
CASSLESSRGTQYF
TGTGCCAGCAGCTTAGAGTCTTCACGGGGGACCCAGTACTTC
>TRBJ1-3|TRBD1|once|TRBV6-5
CASSYFPADRGYTIYF
TGTGCCAGCAGTTACTTCCCCGCGGACAGGGGATACACCATATATTTT
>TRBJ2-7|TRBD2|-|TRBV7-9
CASSLTSGGWEQYF
TGTGCCAGCAGCTTAACTAGCGGGGGTTGGGAGCAGTACTTC
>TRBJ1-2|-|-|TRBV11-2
CASSKDLGNYGYTF
TGTGCCAGCAGCAAAGATTTAGGGAACTATGGCTACACCTTC
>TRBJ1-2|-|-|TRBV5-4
CASSLGVVAENYGYTF
TGTGCCAGCAGCTTGGGGGTAGTAGCAGAAAACTATGGCTACACCTTC
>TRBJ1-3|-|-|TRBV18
CASSRTASGNTIYF
TGTGCCAGCTCACGGACAGCCTCTGGAAACACCATATATTTT
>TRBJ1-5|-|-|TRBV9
CASTPHGEGSNQPQHF
TGTGCCAGCACCCCGCACGGGGAGGGGAGCAATCAGCCCCAGCATTTT
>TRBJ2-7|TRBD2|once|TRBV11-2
CASSPRPAGRVNEQYF
TGTGCCAGCAGCCCCCGACCCGCAGGGAGGGTGAACGAGCAGTACTTC
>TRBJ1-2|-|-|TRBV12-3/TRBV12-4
CASSLGTDSGYTF
TGTGCCAGCAGTTTAGGGACAGATAGTGGCTACACCTTC
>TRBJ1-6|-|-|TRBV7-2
CASSLDGVTATGRSPLHF
TGTGCCAGCAGCTTAGATGGGGTAACCGCAACCGGAAGATCACCCCTCCACTTT
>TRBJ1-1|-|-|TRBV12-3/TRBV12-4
CASTLQENTEAFF
TGTGCCAGCACTTTGCAGGAAAACACTGAAGCTTTCTTT
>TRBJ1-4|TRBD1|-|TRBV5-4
CASSLFTGGQGEKLFF
TGTGCCAGCAGCTTATTTACAGGGGGCCAGGGTGAAAAACTGTTTTTT
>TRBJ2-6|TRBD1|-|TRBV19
CASSMSDRGSVLTF
TGTGCCAGTAGTATGTCGGACAGGGGGTCCGTCCTGACTTTC
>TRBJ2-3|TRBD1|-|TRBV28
CASSRSSGTGASTDTQYF
TGTGCCAGCAGTCGCTCCTCCGGGACAGGGGCTAGCACAGATACGCAGTATTTT
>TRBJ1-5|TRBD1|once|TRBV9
CASSVGDREDQPQHF
TGTGCCAGCAGCGTGGGGGACAGAGAGGATCAGCCCCAGCATTTT
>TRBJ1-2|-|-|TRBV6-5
CASRKSGLTPGGYTF
TGTGCCAGCAGGAAATCGGGACTTACACCTGGGGGCTACACCTTC
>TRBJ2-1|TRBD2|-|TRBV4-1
CASRTGAGVYNEQFF
TGCGCCAGCAGGACCGGAGCGGGGGTTTACAATGAGCAGTTCTTC
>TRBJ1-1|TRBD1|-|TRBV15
CATSRDQTGWATEAFF
TGTGCCACCAGCAGAGATCAGACAGGGTGGGCCACTGAAGCTTTCTTT
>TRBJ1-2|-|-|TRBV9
CASSVGGAYGYTF
TGTGCCAGCAGCGTAGGGGGGGCGTATGGCTACACCTTC
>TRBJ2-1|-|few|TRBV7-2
CASSLVRGDNEQFF
TGTGCCAGCAGCTTAGTTCGGGGCGACAATGAGCAGTTCTTC
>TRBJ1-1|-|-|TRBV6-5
CASSPRGNTEAFF
TGTGCCAGCAGTCCCCGGGGGAACACTGAAGCTTTCTTT
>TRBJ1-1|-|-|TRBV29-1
CSVDAAMNTEAFF
TGCAGCGTTGATGCAGCCATGAACACTGAAGCTTTCTTT
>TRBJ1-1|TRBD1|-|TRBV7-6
CASAPPGQRNTEAFF
TGTGCCAGCGCCCCTCCGGGACAGAGGAACACTGAAGCTTTCTTT
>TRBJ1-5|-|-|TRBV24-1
CATSDSLGGAHTGNQPQHF
TGTGCCACCAGTGATTCCCTGGGGGGGGCCCACACGGGCAATCAGCCCCAGCATTTT
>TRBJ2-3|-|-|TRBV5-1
CASSRNVATDTQYF
TGCGCCAGCAGCCGCAACGTTGCCACAGATACGCAGTATTTT
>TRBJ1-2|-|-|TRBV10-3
CAISESDSGDYGYTF
TGTGCCATCAGTGAGTCGGACTCTGGGGACTATGGCTACACCTTC
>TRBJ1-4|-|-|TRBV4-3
CASSQVPNGGGPFF
TGCGCCAGCAGCCAAGTCCCTAACGGGGGGGGACCGTTTTTT
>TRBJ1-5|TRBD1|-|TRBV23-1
CASSQSRDRDSNQPQHF
TGCGCCAGCAGTCAATCGCGGGACAGAGATAGCAATCAGCCCCAGCATTTT
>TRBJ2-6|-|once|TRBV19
CASSQSSGANVLTF
TGTGCCAGTAGTCAGTCCTCTGGGGCCAACGTCCTGACTTTC
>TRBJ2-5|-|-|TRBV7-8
CASSSTPALIRRETQYF
TGTGCCAGCAGCTCCACCCCGGCCCTGATTAGGCGAGAGACCCAGTACTTC
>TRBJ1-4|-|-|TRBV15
CATGPRANEKLFF
TGTGCCACCGGGCCAAGGGCTAATGAAAAACTGTTTTTT
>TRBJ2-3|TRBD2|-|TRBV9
CASSVAVRGASDTQYF
TGTGCCAGCAGCGTAGCGGTGCGGGGGGCCTCAGATACGCAGTATTTT
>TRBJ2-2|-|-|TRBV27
CASSPYLSGELFF
TGTGCCAGCAGTCCATATCTCTCCGGGGAGCTGTTTTTT
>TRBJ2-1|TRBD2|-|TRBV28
CASSSGTSGGLASLSEQFF
TGTGCCAGCAGTTCCGGGACTAGCGGGGGCCTCGCAAGCCTTTCTGAGCAGTTCTTC
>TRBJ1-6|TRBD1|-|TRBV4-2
CASSQEIGTGNSPLHF
TGTGCCAGCAGCCAAGAAATTGGGACAGGTAATTCACCCCTCCACTTT
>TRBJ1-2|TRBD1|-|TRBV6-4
CASSDSTVGTGPSNYGYTF
TGTGCCAGCAGTGACTCGACAGTAGGGACAGGGCCATCCAACTATGGCTACACCTTC
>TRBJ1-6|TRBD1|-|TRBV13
CASSLGEGALYNSPLHF
TGTGCCAGCAGCTTAGGCGAGGGGGCCCTCTATAATTCACCCCTCCACTTT
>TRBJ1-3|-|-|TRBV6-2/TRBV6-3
CASSYPPETGNTIYF
TGTGCCAGCAGTTACCCCCCTGAAACCGGAAACACCATATATTTT
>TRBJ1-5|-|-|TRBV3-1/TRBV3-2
CASSQDGRQPQHF
TGTGCCAGCAGCCAAGATGGGAGACAGCCCCAGCATTTT
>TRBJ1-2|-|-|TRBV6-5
CASSYSPENYGYTF
TGTGCCAGCAGTTACTCGCCCGAGAACTATGGCTACACCTTC
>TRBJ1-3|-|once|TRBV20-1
CSAERGNTIYF
TGCAGTGCTGAACGGGGAAACACCATATATTTT
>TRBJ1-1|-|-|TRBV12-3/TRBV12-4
CASSLGRDTEAFF
TGTGCCAGCAGTTTAGGCAGGGACACTGAAGCTTTCTTT
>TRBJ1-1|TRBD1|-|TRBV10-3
CANRGTGTEAFF
TGTGCCAACCGGGGGACAGGGACTGAAGCTTTCTTT
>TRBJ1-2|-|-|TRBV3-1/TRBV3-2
CASSQEGPGGYTF
TGTGCCAGCAGCCAAGAGGGTCCCGGGGGCTACACCTTC
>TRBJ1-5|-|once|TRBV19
CASSILDSNQPQHF
TGTGCCAGTAGTATTCTCGATAGCAATCAGCCCCAGCATTTT
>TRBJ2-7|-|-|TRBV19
CASSIWAGKYPYEQYF
TGTGCCAGTAGTATATGGGCAGGGAAGTACCCCTACGAGCAGTACTTC
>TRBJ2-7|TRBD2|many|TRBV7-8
CASSLATSGGSYEQYF
TGTGCCAGCAGCTTAGCAACTAGCGGGGGGTCCTACGAGCAGTACTTC
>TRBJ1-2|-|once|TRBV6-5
CASSYSRGVHYGYTF
TGTGCCAGCAGTTACTCGAGAGGGGTGCACTATGGCTACACCTTC
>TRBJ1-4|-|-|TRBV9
CASSVGPSTNEKLFF
TGTGCCAGCAGCGTAGGTCCTTCAACTAATGAAAAACTGTTTTTT
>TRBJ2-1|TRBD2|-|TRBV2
CASSEINAGGNNEQFF
TGTGCCAGCAGTGAAATCAATGCGGGGGGGAACAATGAGCAGTTCTTC